These 4 T cell receptor beta chains came from one sample sequenced in a study of T cells in Graves' hyperthyroidism and ophthalmopathy (dated by TCRdb to between 2018 and 2021). Libraries came from multiplex PCR. Data came from an Illumina HiSeq 2000. The TCR beta CDR3 regions were amplified from RNA transcripts. The first round of RT-PCR for the TCR CDR3 was performed with the HTBI primer set and the Qiagen OneStep RT-PCR kit. The raw public data were reprocessed by TCRdb itself: fastp quality trimming at Q25, MiXCR clonotype calling, in-frame beta chains only. Here each entry gathers all rows of one CDR3 protein and keeps the most common genes and DNA. In this sample the table shows about 99,000 distinct CDR3 sequences, 47% of which occur a single time. 26% of the sample is taken by the ten largest. The specimen sequenced was blood. Every receptor here comes from a man in his forties or fifties with Graves' hyperthyroidism.

The rearrangement uses TRBV7-9 and TRBJ2-7; D unresolved. The CDR3 length is 15 residues. V lost 8 bases to trimming and J lost 4 bases, with 21 bases between them. Germline V CDR1 and CDR2: SEHNR, FQNEAQ (reference sequence). CDR3 in amino acids: CASSPYVALEYEQYF. CDR3 DNA: TGTGCCAGCTCACCATATGTGGCTTTAGAGTACGAGCAGTACTTC.

This clonotype appeared many times. The rearrangement uses TRBV7-9 and TRBJ1-6; tentative D call: TRBD1 (6 bases). V was pared by 1 base and J by 7 bases, with 11 bases between. The CDR3 is made up of 15 amino acids. Germline V gene sequence: CDR1 SEHNR, CDR2 FQNEAQ (reference sequence). The CDR3 DNA is TGTGCCAGCAGCTTAGAATCAGGGGACAATTCACCCCTCCACTTT. Its translation is CASSLESGDNSPLHF.

Comment on this clonotype: This clone may be a read error of a much larger clone one base away. The chain carries TRBV7-6 and TRBJ1-1, with unresolved D. The germline V gene has CDR1 SGHVS and CDR2 FNYEAQ. This CDR3 has 15 residues. CDR3 DNA sequence: TGTGCCAGCAGTTACTCGCAGGACCCGAACACTGAAGCTCTCTTT. Its protein product is CASSYSQDPNTEALF.

The J gene is TRBJ1-4, the V gene TRBV5-1, with 8 bases matching TRBD1. This CDR3 is 14 amino acids long. Trimming removed 7 bases from V and 7 bases from J; junction bases left unmatched: 9. CDR1 and CDR2 from the germline V gene are SGHRS and YFSETQ. The CDR3 sequence: CASGWTGNTEKLFF. Written as DNA, the CDR3 is TGCGCCAGCGGCTGGACAGGGAACACTGAAAAACTGTTTTTT.